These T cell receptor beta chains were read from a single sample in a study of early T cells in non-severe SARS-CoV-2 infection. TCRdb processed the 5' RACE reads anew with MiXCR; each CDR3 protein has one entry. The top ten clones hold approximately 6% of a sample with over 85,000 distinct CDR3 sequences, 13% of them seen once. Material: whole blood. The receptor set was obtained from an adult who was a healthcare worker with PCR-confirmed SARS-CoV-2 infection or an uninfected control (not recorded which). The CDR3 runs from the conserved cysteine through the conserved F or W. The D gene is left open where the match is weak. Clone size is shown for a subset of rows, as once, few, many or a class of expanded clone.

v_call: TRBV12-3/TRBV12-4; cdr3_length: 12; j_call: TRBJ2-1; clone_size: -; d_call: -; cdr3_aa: CASSLTVNEQFF; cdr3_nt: TGTGCCAGCAGTTTGACAGTAAATGAGCAGTTCTTC
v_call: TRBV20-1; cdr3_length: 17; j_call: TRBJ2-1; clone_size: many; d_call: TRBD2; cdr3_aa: CSASVPFLAGVGNEQFF; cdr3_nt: TGCAGTGCTTCCGTACCCTTTTTAGCGGGAGTCGGGAATGAGCAGTTCTTC
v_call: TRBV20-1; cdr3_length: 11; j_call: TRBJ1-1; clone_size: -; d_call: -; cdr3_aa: CSALPFTEAFF; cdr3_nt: TGCAGTGCTCTTCCCTTCACTGAAGCTTTCTTT
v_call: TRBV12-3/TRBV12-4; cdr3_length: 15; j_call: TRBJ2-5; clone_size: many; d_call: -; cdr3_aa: CASSFWGVTKETQYF; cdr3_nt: TGTGCCAGCAGTTTTTGGGGGGTTACCAAAGAGACCCAGTACTTC
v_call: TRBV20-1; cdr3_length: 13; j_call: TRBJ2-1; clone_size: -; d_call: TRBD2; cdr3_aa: CSATSGSRNEQFF; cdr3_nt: TGCAGTGCCACAAGCGGGAGCAGAAATGAGCAGTTCTTC
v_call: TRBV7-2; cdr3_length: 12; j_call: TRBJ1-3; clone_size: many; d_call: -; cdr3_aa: CASSLDGNTIYF; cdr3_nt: TGTGCCAGCAGCTTAGATGGAAACACCATATATTTT
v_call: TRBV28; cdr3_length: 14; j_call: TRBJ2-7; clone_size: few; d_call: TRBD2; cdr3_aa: CASRDPAGAGEQYF; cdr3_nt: TGTGCCAGCAGGGACCCAGCGGGAGCAGGCGAGCAGTACTTC
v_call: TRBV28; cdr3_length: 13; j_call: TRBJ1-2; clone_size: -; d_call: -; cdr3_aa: CASMRPGDRGYTF; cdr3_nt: TGTGCCAGCATGCGCCCAGGAGACCGGGGCTACACCTTC
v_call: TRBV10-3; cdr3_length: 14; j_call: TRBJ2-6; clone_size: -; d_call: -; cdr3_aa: CAIGGHSGANVLTF; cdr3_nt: TGTGCCATAGGGGGTCACTCTGGGGCCAACGTCCTGACTTTC
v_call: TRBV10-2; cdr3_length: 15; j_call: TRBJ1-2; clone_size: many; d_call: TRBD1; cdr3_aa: CASSEGTAAGYGYTF; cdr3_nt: TGCGCCAGCAGTGAGGGGACAGCCGCCGGCTATGGCTACACCTTC
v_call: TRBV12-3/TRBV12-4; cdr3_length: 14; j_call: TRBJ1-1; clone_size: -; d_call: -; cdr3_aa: CASSLQKGWTEAFF; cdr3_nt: TGTGCCAGCAGTTTACAAAAGGGGTGGACTGAAGCTTTCTTT
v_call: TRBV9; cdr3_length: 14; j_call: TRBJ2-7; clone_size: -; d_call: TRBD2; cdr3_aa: CASSPGGQLYEQYF; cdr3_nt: TGTGCCAGCAGCCCGGGGGGGCAGCTCTACGAGCAGTACTTC
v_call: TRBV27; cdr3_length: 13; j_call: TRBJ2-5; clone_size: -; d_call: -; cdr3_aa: CASSLRLRETQYF; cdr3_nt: TGTGCCAGCAGTTTAAGGCTCAGAGAGACCCAGTACTTC
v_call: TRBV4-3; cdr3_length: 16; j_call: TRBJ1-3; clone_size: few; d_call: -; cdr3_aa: CASSQEWGSSGNTIYF; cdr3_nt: TGCGCCAGCAGCCAAGAATGGGGCAGCTCTGGAAACACCATATATTTT
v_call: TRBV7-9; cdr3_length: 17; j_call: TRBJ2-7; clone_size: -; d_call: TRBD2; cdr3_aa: CASSPTSGRAGSYEQYF; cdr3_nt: TGTGCCAGCAGCCCCACTAGCGGGAGGGCCGGTTCCTACGAGCAGTACTTC
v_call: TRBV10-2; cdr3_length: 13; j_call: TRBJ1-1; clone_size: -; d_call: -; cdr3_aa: CASSVNKNTEAFF; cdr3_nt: TGCGCCAGCAGTGTAAACAAGAACACTGAAGCTTTCTTT
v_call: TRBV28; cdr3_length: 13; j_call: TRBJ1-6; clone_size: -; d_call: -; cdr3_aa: CASSATGFRALHF; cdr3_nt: TGTGCCAGCAGCGCGACAGGATTTCGAGCCCTCCACTTT
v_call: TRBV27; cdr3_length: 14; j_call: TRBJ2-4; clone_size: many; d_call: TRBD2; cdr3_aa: CASRQRAGGNIQYF; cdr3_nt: TGTGCCAGCAGGCAACGGGCGGGAGGAAACATTCAGTACTTC
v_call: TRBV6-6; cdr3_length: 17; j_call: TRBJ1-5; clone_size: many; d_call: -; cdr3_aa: CASSEWAPIQTDQPQHF; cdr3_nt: TGTGCCAGCAGCGAATGGGCTCCTATTCAAACGGATCAGCCCCAGCATTTT
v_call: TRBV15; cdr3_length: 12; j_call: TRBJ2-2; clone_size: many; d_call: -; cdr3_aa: CATSRDSGELFF; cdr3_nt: TGTGCCACCAGCAGGGACTCCGGGGAGCTGTTTTTT
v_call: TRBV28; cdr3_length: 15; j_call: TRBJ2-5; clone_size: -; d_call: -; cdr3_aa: CASSFGQGREETQYF; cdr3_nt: TGTGCCAGCAGTTTCGGCCAGGGTAGAGAAGAGACCCAGTACTTC
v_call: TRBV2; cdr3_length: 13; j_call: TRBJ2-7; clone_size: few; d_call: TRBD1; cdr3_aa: CASKGQGAYEQYF; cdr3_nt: TGTGCCAGCAAGGGACAGGGGGCCTACGAGCAGTACTTC
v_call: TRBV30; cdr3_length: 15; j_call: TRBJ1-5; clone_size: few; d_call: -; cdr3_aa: CAWSAQGGGAWPQHF; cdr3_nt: TGTGCCTGGAGCGCGCAGGGAGGAGGAGCGTGGCCCCAGCATTTT
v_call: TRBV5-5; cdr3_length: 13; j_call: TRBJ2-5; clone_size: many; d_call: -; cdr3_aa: CASSLPGKETQYF; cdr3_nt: TGTGCCAGCAGCTTGCCAGGGAAAGAGACCCAGTACTTC
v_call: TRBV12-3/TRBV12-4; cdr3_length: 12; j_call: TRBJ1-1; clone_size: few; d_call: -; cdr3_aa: CASTPWATEAFF; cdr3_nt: TGTGCCAGCACCCCATGGGCCACTGAAGCTTTCTTT
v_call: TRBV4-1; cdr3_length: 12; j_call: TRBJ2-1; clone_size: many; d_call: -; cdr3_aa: CASSQVMGEQFF; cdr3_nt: TGCGCCAGCAGCCAAGTGATGGGTGAGCAGTTCTTC
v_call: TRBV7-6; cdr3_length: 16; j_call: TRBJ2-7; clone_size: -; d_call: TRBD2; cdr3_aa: CASSLEGGIFLREQYF; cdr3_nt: TGTGCCAGCAGCTTAGAGGGAGGGATTTTCCTGCGTGAGCAGTACTTC
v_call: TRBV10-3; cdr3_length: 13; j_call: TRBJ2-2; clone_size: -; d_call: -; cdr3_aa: CAISEVSGGELFF; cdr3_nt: TGTGCCATCAGTGAGGTCTCCGGCGGGGAGCTGTTTTTT
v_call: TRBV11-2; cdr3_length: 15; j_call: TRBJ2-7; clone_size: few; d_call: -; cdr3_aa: CASSLVNGPAYEQYF; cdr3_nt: TGTGCCAGCAGCTTAGTGAACGGCCCAGCCTACGAGCAGTACTTC
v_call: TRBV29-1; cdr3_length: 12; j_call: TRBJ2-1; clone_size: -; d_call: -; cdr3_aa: CSVEERFNEQFF; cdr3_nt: TGCAGCGTTGAAGAACGGTTCAATGAGCAGTTCTTC
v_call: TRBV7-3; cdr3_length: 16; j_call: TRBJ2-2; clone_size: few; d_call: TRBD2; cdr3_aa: CASSALGLANTGELFF; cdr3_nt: TGTGCCAGCAGCGCCCTAGGACTAGCGAACACCGGGGAGCTGTTTTTT
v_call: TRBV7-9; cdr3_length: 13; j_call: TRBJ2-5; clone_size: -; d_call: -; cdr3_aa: CASSWAQQETQYF; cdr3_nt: TGTGCCAGCAGCTGGGCGCAACAAGAGACCCAGTACTTC
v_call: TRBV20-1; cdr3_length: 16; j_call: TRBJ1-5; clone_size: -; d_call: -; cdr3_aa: CSARLGGVYSNQPQHF; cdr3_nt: TGCAGTGCTAGACTGGGGGGAGTTTATAGCAATCAGCCCCAGCATTTT
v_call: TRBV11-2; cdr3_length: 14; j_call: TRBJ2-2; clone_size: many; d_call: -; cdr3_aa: CASSLGTAPGELFF; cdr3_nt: TGTGCCAGCAGCTTAGGGACAGCCCCCGGGGAGCTGTTTTTT
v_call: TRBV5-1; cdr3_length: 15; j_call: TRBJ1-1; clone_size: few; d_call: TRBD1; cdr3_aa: CASSSGQLMNTEAFF; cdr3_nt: TGCGCCAGCAGCTCGGGACAGCTAATGAACACTGAAGCTTTCTTT
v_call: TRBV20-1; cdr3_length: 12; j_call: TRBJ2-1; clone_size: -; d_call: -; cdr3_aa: CSVVGPYNEQFF; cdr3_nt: TGCAGTGTGGTAGGGCCCTACAATGAGCAGTTCTTC
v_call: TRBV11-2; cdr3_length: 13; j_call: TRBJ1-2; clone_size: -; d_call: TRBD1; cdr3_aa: CASSPPHRGGYTF; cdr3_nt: TGTGCCAGCAGCCCCCCCCACAGGGGCGGCTACACCTTC
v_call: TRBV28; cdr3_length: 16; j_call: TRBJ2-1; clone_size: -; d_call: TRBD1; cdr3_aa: CASSPRAGTGKNEQFF; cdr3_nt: TGTGCCAGCAGTCCTAGAGCCGGGACAGGGAAAAATGAGCAGTTCTTC
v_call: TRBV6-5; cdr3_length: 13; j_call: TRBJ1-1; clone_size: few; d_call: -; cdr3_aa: CASSYSEGRGGIF; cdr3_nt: TGTGCCAGCAGTTACTCAGAGGGGCGCGGGGGGATCTTT
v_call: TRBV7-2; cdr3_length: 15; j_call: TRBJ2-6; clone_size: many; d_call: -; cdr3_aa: CASSPSRAGANVLTF; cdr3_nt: TGTGCCAGCAGCCCCTCCCGGGCTGGGGCCAACGTCCTGACTTTC
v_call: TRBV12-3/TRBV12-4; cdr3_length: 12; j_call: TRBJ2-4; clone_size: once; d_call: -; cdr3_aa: CASIDGRDIQYF; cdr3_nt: TGTGCCAGCATAGACGGGCGGGACATTCAGTACTTC
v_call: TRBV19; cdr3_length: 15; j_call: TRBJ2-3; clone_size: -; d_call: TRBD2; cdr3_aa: CASSPTRAGGVTQYF; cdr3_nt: TGTGCCAGTAGCCCTACTAGAGCGGGAGGTGTTACGCAGTATTTT
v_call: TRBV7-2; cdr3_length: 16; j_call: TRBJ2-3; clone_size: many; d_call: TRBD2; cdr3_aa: CASKRGTYLSTDTQYF; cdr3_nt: TGTGCCAGTAAGCGGGGAACCTATCTCAGCACAGATACGCAGTATTTT
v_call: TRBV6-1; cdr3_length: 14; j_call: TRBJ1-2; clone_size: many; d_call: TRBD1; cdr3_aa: CASIGQGANYGYTF; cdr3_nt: TGTGCCAGCATCGGACAGGGAGCTAACTATGGCTACACCTTC
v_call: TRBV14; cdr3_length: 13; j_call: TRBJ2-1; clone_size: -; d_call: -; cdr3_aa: CASSPLNYNEQFF; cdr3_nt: TGTGCCAGCAGCCCGCTTAACTACAATGAGCAGTTCTTC
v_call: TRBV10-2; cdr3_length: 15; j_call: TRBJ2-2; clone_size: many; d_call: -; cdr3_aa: CASSESSGGPGELFF; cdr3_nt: TGCGCCAGCAGTGAGTCATCCGGGGGCCCCGGGGAGCTGTTTTTT
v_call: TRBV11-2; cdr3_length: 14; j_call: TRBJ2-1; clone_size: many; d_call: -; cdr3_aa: CASSWGESYNEQFF; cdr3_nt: TGTGCCAGCAGCTGGGGCGAGTCCTACAATGAGCAGTTCTTC
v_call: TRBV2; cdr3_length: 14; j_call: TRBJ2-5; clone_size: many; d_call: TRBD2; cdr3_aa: CASRRTSAQETQYF; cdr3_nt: TGTGCCAGCAGACGGACTAGCGCTCAAGAGACCCAGTACTTC
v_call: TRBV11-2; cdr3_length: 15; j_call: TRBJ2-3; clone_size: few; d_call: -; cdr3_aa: CASSLETRFIDTQYF; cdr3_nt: TGTGCCAGCAGCTTAGAGACTAGATTCATAGATACGCAGTATTTT
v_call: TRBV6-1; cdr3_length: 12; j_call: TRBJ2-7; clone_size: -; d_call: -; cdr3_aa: CASGGQTYEQYF; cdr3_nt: TGTGCCAGCGGAGGACAGACCTACGAGCAGTACTTC
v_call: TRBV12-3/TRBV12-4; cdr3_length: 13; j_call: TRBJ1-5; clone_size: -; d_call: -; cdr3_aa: CASSLGGVQPQHF; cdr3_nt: TGTGCCAGCAGTTTAGGGGGAGTTCAGCCCCAGCATTTT
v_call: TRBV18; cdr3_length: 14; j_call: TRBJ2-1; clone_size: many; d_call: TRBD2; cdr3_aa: CASSPGGAYNEQFF; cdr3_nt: TGTGCCAGCTCACCCGGGGGGGCCTACAATGAGCAGTTCTTC